This paragraph reports one T cell receptor beta chain. Its specificity is not known. The CDR3 length is 14 residues. Trimming took 3 bases from V and 4 from J, leaving 12 bases between them. Germline CDR1 and CDR2: LGHDT and YNNKEL (reference sequence). This table comes from immunoSEQ multiplex PCR, and its TCRdb copy is limited to in-frame clones, with some not included. Here the sample spans over 85,000 clones, around 93% being singletons. This sample is drawn from a study of T cell responses to AZD1222 COVID-19 vaccine. Study findings and constraints: The reported proportion of spike-specific TCRs targeting unmutated variant regions was nearly half. The peak T cell response came first, and repertoires were sampled only after it.

This clonotype was sampled from an adult in good health. The gene calls are TRBV3-1 (or the pseudogene TRBV3-2) and TRBJ1-1; a weak D match, TRBD1 (5 bases). Sequenced here: peripheral blood, sampled on day 0 of AZD1222 vaccination. The CDR3 protein is CASSQARGVTEAFF. As DNA, the CDR3 is TGTGCCAGCAGCCAGGCACGGGGGGTCACTGAAGCTTTCTTT.